The 27 T cell receptor beta chains below come from one sample, sequenced in a study of T cell responses to AZD1222 COVID-19 vaccine. Measured with immunoSEQ multiplex PCR; TCRdb has only the in-frame clones, and not every one. The sample gives about 120,000 clones, around 90% of which show up once; around 8.7% is in the top ten. The material was peripheral blood, obtained on day 0 of AZD1222 vaccination. These receptors all stem from an adult in good health.

The table lists this clone with a few counts. The chain recombines TRBV27 with TRBJ2-3; D not resolved. Germline CDR1 MNHEY, CDR2 SMNVEV (reference sequence). The CDR3 has 12 residues. Trimming took off 2 bases at V and 3 bases at J, with 3 bases between the two ends. CDR3 DNA sequence: TGTGCCAGCAGTTTAGGAACAGATACGCAGTATTTT. It encodes CASSLGTDTQYF.

This clone has just one count. The CDR3 DNA follows: TGTGCCAGCAGCTCCCTAGCGGGAGGGCCTCGGGAGACCCAGTACTTC. Translating it yields CASSSLAGGPRETQYF. This rearrangement joins TRBV7-8 to TRBJ2-5, with 12 bases that match TRBD2. This CDR3 contains 16 residues. V shed 4 bases and J 5 bases; nucleotides not matched to a gene: 8. Germline CDR1 and CDR2: SGHVS and FQNEAQ.

The chain uses TRBV5-8 and TRBJ1-1; 7 bases fit TRBD1. The V segment lost 0 bases and the J segment 7 bases; nucleotides outside the gene matches: 12. The CDR3 spans 16 residues. CDR1 and CDR2 (germline): SGHTS, YDEGEE. This CDR3 is CASSLVQNIRDSEAFF. DNA of the CDR3: TGTGCCAGCAGCTTGGTCCAAAACATCCGGGACAGTGAAGCTTTCTTT.

The chain joins TRBV10-3 to TRBJ1-6; 9 positions match TRBD1. J lost 12 bases, V lost 6 bases, and 12 bases had no gene match. The CDR3 totals 15 residues. CDR1 ENHRY and CDR2 SYGVKD come from the germline V gene. The chain's CDR3 is CAIRGTGTLGVPLHF. The CDR3 nucleotides read TGTGCCATCAGGGGGACAGGGACCCTTGGGGTACCCCTCCACTTT.

V usage is TRBV18 and J usage is TRBJ1-5; 8 bases fit TRBD1. The CDR3 is made up of 14 amino acids. J gave up 6 bases and V 3 bases, and 4 bases lay outside the gene matches. The germline gives CDR1 KGHSH, CDR2 LQKENI. The CDR3 protein is CASSPMTGVQPQHF. DNA for the CDR3: TGTGCCAGCTCACCCATGACAGGGGTTCAGCCCCAGCATTTT. Using reference TRBV18 and TRBJ1-5 for the parts outside the CDR3, the full variable domain is NAGVMQNPRHLVRRRGQEARLRCSPMKGHSHVYWYRQLPEEGLKFMVYLQKENIIDESGMPKERFSAEFPKEGPSILRIQQVVRGDSAAYFCASSPMTGVQPQHFGDGTRLSIL.

Concerning this clone: A much larger clone differs from this one at a single base, so this may be a read error. The chain combines TRBV5-1 with TRBJ2-7, with D possibly matching TRBD2 (5 bases). This CDR3 has 14 amino acids. Trimming took 0 bases from V and 1 from J, leaving 8 bases between them. From germline, CDR1 is SGHRS and CDR2 YFSETQ. The CDR3 coding sequence is TGCGCCAGCAGCTTGGCGGGAAGGTCCTACGAGCAGTACTTC. This gives the protein CASSLAGRSYEQYF. Variable domain in full (rest from reference TRBV5-1 and TRBJ2-7): KAGVTQTPRYLIKTRGQQVTLSCSPISGHRSVSWYQQTPGQGLQFLFEYFSETQRNKGNFPGRFSGRQFSNSRSEMNVSTLELGDSALYLCASSLAGRSYEQYFGPGTRLTVT.

The chain couples TRBV11-3 to TRBJ2-1, with D unresolved. CDR3 length: 15 residues. The V gene's germline CDR1 is SGHNT and CDR2 YENEEA. V dropped 1 base and J dropped 4 bases, with 11 bases sitting between them. CDR3 loop: CASSLGYSSYNEQFF. The DNA of the CDR3 is TGTGCCAGCAGCTTAGGTTATAGTTCTTACAATGAGCAGTTCTTC.

The chain is built from TRBV10-2 and TRBJ1-1; 9 bases align to TRBD1. The junction had 12 bases not matched to a gene; V was cut back by 3 bases and J by 7 bases. Germline lookup yields CDR1 WSHSY and CDR2 SAAADI. The CDR3 runs 16 residues. CDR3 in amino acids: CASSDLPGTGNYEAFF. The CDR3 nucleotides are TGCGCCAGCAGTGACCTACCCGGGACAGGGAACTATGAAGCTTTCTTT.

This clone showed up just a few times. The chain has TRBV19 and TRBJ2-2, with D possibly being TRBD1 (6 bases). Germline CDR1 is LNHDA and CDR2 is SQIVND (reference sequence). This CDR3 is 17 amino acids long. Deletions cut 6 bases from V and 0 bases from J, with 17 bases between. CDR3 protein: CASSPTGLSSNTGELFF. The CDR3 DNA reads TGTGCCAGTAGCCCTACAGGGCTCTCATCGAACACCGGGGAGCTGTTTTTT.

The CDR3 here is CASSRTGMLVEAFF. Here the CDR3 DNA reads TGTGCCAGCAGTCGTACAGGGATGCTGGTTGAAGCTTTCTTT. The chain combines TRBV6-5 with TRBJ1-1; D is perhaps TRBD1 (6 bases). The CDR3 runs 14 residues. V was clipped by 5 bases and J by 7 bases, with 17 bases between them. CDR1 and CDR2 from the germline V gene are MNHEY and SVGAGI.

The chain is built from TRBV5-5 and TRBJ2-7; D possibly corresponds to TRBD2 (6 bases). The CDR3 loop spans 15 amino acids. Germline-derived CDR1 and CDR2 are SGHKS and YYEKEE (reference sequence). Trimming removed 1 base from V and 4 bases from J, with 15 bases in between. DNA for the CDR3: TGTGCCAGCAGCTTGCGACCGGGGGATAGGTACGAGCAGTACTTC. It encodes CASSLRPGDRYEQYF.

The chain employs TRBV19 and TRBJ2-1, with 9 positions matching TRBD2. The V segment lost 4 bases and the J segment 8 bases; nucleotides outside the gene matches: 12. Germline values: CDR1 LNHDA, CDR2 SQIVND (reference sequence). The CDR3 sequence is 16 residues long. Here the CDR3 DNA reads TGTGCCAGTAGTAAACTAATAGCGGGGGTGGTGGATGAGCAGTTCTTC. Translating it yields CASSKLIAGVVDEQFF.

In its sample, this clone was seen once. This chain uses TRBV6-6 with TRBJ2-7, with TRBD1 identical over 8 bases. The CDR3 is 15 residues long. In germline, CDR1 is MNHNY, CDR2 SVGAGI (reference sequence). V lost 7 bases to trimming and J lost 1 base; unmatched junction nucleotides: 9. The CDR3 DNA reads TGTGCCAGCAACCGACAGGGGCCCACATCCTACGAGCAGTACTTC. Translating it yields CASNRQGPTSYEQYF.

The chain employs TRBV10-3 and TRBJ1-5, with TRBD1 matching 7 bases. Germline V CDR1 and CDR2: ENHRY, SYGVKD. The CDR3 extends over 17 amino acids. J lost 0 bases, V lost 6 bases, and 11 bases had no gene match. In DNA, the CDR3 is TGTGCCATCAGGGCCGGAGGGGGCGCGGGTAGCAATCAGCCCCAGCATTTT. Protein: CAIRAGGGAGSNQPQHF.

The rearrangement links TRBV18 to TRBJ2-5; TRBD1 matches at 7 bases. The CDR3 is 16 amino acids. The J segment lost 0 bases and the V segment lost 7 bases, leaving 11 bases of the junction unmatched. The germline V gene encodes CDR1 KGHSH and CDR2 LQKENI. This CDR3 is CASLDPLGQDQETQYF. The CDR3 DNA follows: TGTGCCAGCTTAGATCCGTTAGGACAGGACCAAGAGACCCAGTACTTC.

The J gene is TRBJ2-1, the V gene TRBV19; TRBD2 is a possible D gene (5 bases). V lost 10 bases, J lost 0 bases, and 13 bases lay in between. The CDR3 spans 14 residues. Germline-derived CDR1 and CDR2 are LNHDA and SQIVND (reference sequence). As DNA, the CDR3 is TGTGCCACGGGGAGCGGCGTCTCCTACAATGAGCAGTTCTTC. Its translation: CATGSGVSYNEQFF. Looking up the rest from reference TRBV19 and TRBJ2-1 gives the full variable domain: DGGITQSPKYLFRKEGQNVTLSCEQNLNHDAMYWYRQDPGQGLRLIYYSQIVNDFQKGDIAEGYSVSREKKESFPLTVTSAQKNPTAFYLCATGSGVSYNEQFFGPGTRLTVL.

The chain is built from TRBV27 and TRBJ2-1, with D possibly matching TRBD2 (6 bases). The germline CDR1 and CDR2 sequences are MNHEY and SMNVEV (reference sequence). The V end was cut by 4 bases, the J end by 6 bases, with 13 bases between. The CDR3 runs to 14 residues. The CDR3 DNA reads as TGTGCCAGCAGTTCGGCGGGATACGCCAATGAGCAGTTCTTC. This codes for CASSSAGYANEQFF.

The sample holds one count of this clone. This chain connects TRBV27 to TRBJ2-7; a weak D match, TRBD2 (5 bases). V was shortened by 2 bases and J by 0 bases, with 14 bases between the two germline ends. The CDR3 is 16 residues long. The V gene's germline CDR1 is MNHEY and CDR2 SMNVEV (reference sequence). CDR3 residues: CASSLRAPGNSYEQYF. The CDR3 nucleotides read TGTGCCAGCAGTTTAAGGGCCCCGGGGAACTCCTACGAGCAGTACTTC.

The chain carries TRBV7-2 and TRBJ2-4; D unclear. The CDR3 is 13 residues long. V was trimmed by 1 base and J by 13 bases, leaving 14 bases between them. CDR1 and CDR2 (germline): SGHTA, FQGNSA. Here the CDR3 DNA reads TGTGCCAGCAGCTTAGGCCGCGCTAGATCGCAGTACTTC. As protein: CASSLGRARSQYF.

This clone was detected a few times. Other DNA sequences in the same sample also yield this CDR3. The chain uses TRBV5-1 and TRBJ2-5, with 9 bases fitting TRBD2. The junction had 4 bases not matched to a gene; V was cut back by 0 bases and J by 4 bases. CDR3 length: 15 amino acids. The germline CDR1 and CDR2 sequences are SGHRS and YFSETQ. CDR3 coding DNA: TGCGCCAGCAGCTTGGGAGCGGGGGGCCGAGAGACCCAGTACTTC. This translates into CASSLGAGGRETQYF.

The J gene is TRBJ1-3, the V gene TRBV18; D unresolved. Germline values: CDR1 KGHSH, CDR2 LQKENI. The V end was cut by 3 bases, the J end by 5 bases, with 11 bases between. The CDR3 is 14 residues long. Here the CDR3 DNA reads TGTGCCAGCTCACCGGGCGGAGGAAGAAACACCATATATTTT. Its translation is CASSPGGGRNTIYF.

V usage is TRBV5-1 and J usage is TRBJ2-2, with 7 positions matching TRBD1. After removal of 2 bases from V and 3 bases from J, the junction contained 7 bases not matched to a gene. This CDR3 has 16 amino acids. CDR1 SGHRS and CDR2 YFSETQ come from the germline V gene. CDR3 residues: CASSFTGTVDTGELFF. CDR3 DNA sequence: TGCGCCAGCAGCTTCACCGGGACAGTGGACACCGGGGAGCTGTTTTTT.

The chain recombines TRBV11-1 with TRBJ2-4; no clear D. V lost 7 bases, J lost 0 bases, and 10 bases lay in between. Germline-derived CDR1 and CDR2 are SGHAT and FQDESV (reference sequence). This CDR3 comprises 14 residues. CDR3 region: CASTPNLAKNIQYF. DNA of the CDR3: TGTGCCAGCACCCCAAACTTAGCCAAAAACATTCAGTACTTC. The entire variable domain, with the rest obtained from reference TRBV11-1 and TRBJ2-4, is as follows: EAEVAQSPRYKITEKSQAVAFWCDPISGHATLYWYRQILGQGPELLVQFQDESVVDDSQLPKDRFSAERLKGVDSTLKIQPAELGDSAMYLCASTPNLAKNIQYFGAGTRLSVL.

DNA for the CDR3: TGTGCCAGCAGCCCGGGACCGAACACTGAAGCTTTCTTT. Translated: CASSPGPNTEAFF. This chain links TRBV7-2 with TRBJ1-1; possible D gene TRBD1, 5 bases. V lost 5 bases and J 1 base, leaving 8 bases between the germline ends. The CDR3 is 13 residues long. The germline CDR1 and CDR2 sequences are SGHTA and FQGNSA.

In its sample, this clone was seen once. This chain joins TRBV6-6 and TRBJ2-3; 7 bases are a match to TRBD1. The CDR3 length is 17 residues. The germline CDR1 and CDR2 sequences are MNHNY and SVGAGI (reference sequence). V gave up 5 bases and J gave up 2 bases; unmatched junction bases: 13. CDR3 in amino acids: CASSHNRDSQDTDTQYF. DNA of the CDR3: TGTGCCAGCAGTCATAACCGGGACAGCCAGGACACAGATACGCAGTATTTT.

V is TRBV5-5 and J is TRBJ2-7; no definite D call. The CDR3 is 15 residues long. Trimming cost V 0 bases and J 0 bases, with 10 bases left between them. Germline V gene lookup returns CDR1 SGHKS and CDR2 YYEKEE (reference sequence). For the CDR3, the DNA is TGTGCCAGCAGCTTGGAGCCAGCGTACTCCTACGAGCAGTACTTC. This sequence encodes CASSLEPAYSYEQYF.

The rearrangement links TRBV23-1 to TRBJ1-3, with D unresolved. TRBV23-1 is an ORF, and what it does is uncertain. Trimming stripped 4 bases from V and 0 bases from J, with 10 bases between. The CDR3 is 15 amino acids. CDR3 DNA: TGCGCCAGCAGTCCACTACAGAACTCTGGAAACACCATATATTTT. Protein sequence: CASSPLQNSGNTIYF.